The 16 T cell receptor beta chains listed next were all sequenced from one sample in a study of cytomegalovirus exposure and HLA in healthy donors. Vbeta (60) and Jbeta (13) primers were used in the PCR. Clones were sequenced by immunoSEQ multiplex PCR, and TCRdb holds only the in-frame ones, with some missing. The table records about 190,000 clones, 75% to 90% of them present only once. Input material: PBMCs. These receptor sequences come from a man in his forties in good health and CMV-seropositive.

This rearrangement joins TRBV7-8 to TRBJ2-3, with 8 nucleotides matching TRBD1. CDR3 length equals 16 residues. The germline gives CDR1 SGHVS, CDR2 FQNEAQ. V lost 0 bases and J lost 1; bases outside the gene matches: 3. CDR3 nucleotides: TGTGCCAGCAGCTTAGCTCACAGGGGGGGCACAGATACGCAGTATTTT. Translation: CASSLAHRGGTDTQYF.

The gene calls are TRBV7-2 and TRBJ2-3; 8 bases are a match to TRBD2. The CDR3 extends over 15 amino acids. In germline, CDR1 is SGHTA, CDR2 FQGNSA. With V trimmed by 1 base and J by 1 base, 1 base remained unmatched. The CDR3 loop is CASSLEAGGTDTQYF. The DNA for the CDR3 is TGTGCCAGCAGCTTAGAAGCGGGGGGCACAGATACGCAGTATTTT.

The gene calls are TRBV7-9 and TRBJ2-7, with D hard to call. Germline V gene data show CDR1 as SEHNR and CDR2 as FQNEAQ (reference sequence). This CDR3 spans 12 amino acids. V lost 7 bases and J 6 bases, leaving 13 bases between the germline ends. CDR3 sequence: CASMAPPGEQYF. CDR3 nucleotides: TGTGCCAGCATGGCTCCCCCGGGCGAGCAGTACTTC.

The gene calls are TRBV30 and TRBJ2-3; a possible D gene is TRBD2 (7 bases). Germline CDR1 and CDR2: GTSNPN and SVGIG (reference sequence). V shed 8 bases and J shed 3 bases, with 21 bases lying between them. CDR3 size: 15 residues. In DNA, the CDR3 is TGTGCCCGTGATGGAGGGGGGGGATTTACAGATACGCAGTATTTT. Its protein is CARDGGGGFTDTQYF.

This clone has just one count. This sample also contains other DNA sequences that code for the same CDR3. This chain uses TRBV20-1 with TRBJ2-3; a weak D match, TRBD1 (5 bases). Deletions cut 3 bases from V and 5 bases from J, with 6 bases between. Germline-derived CDR1 and CDR2 are DFQATT and SNEGSKA (reference sequence). This CDR3 has 11 residues. The CDR3 loop reads CSASTGDTQYF. The CDR3 coding sequence is TGCAGTGCTAGTACAGGAGATACGCAGTATTTT.

The chain couples TRBV5-4 to TRBJ1-1; D might be TRBD1 (5 bases). Trimming pared 0 bases from V and 1 base from J, leaving 10 bases between. The germline CDR1 and CDR2 sequences are SGHNT and YYREEE (reference sequence). The CDR3 length is 15 residues. CDR3 loop: CASSLGGVTNTEAFF. The CDR3 bases are TGTGCCAGCAGCTTGGGGGGGGTCACGAACACTGAAGCTTTCTTT.

This clone is a singleton in its sample. This chain connects TRBV18 to TRBJ2-2; TRBD1 might be the D (5 bases). The CDR3 length is 18 residues. The germline V and J ends were trimmed by 2 bases and 1 base, with 17 bases remaining between them. Germline V CDR1 and CDR2: KGHSH, LQKENI. Here the CDR3 reads CASSPDSRVWGNTGELFF. In DNA, the CDR3 is TGTGCCAGCTCACCAGACTCCAGGGTATGGGGGAACACCGGGGAGCTGTTTTTT. Complete variable domain (other parts from reference TRBV18 and TRBJ2-2): NAGVMQNPRHLVRRRGQEARLRCSPMKGHSHVYWYRQLPEEGLKFMVYLQKENIIDESGMPKERFSAEFPKEGPSILRIQQVVRGDSAAYFCASSPDSRVWGNTGELFFGEGSRLTVL.

The V call is TRBV6-5, the J call TRBJ1-5; no reliable D call. V lost 0 bases to trimming and J lost 0 bases, with 9 bases between them. CDR3 length: 16 residues. The germline V gene has CDR1 MNHEY and CDR2 SVGAGI. As DNA, the CDR3 is TGTGCCAGCAGTTACTCATTTGGCGGTAGCAATCAGCCCCAGCATTTT. Translation gives CASSYSFGGSNQPQHF.

This clone was detected only a few times. The same CDR3 is also encoded by other DNA sequences in this sample. This chain links TRBV6-5 with TRBJ1-3; 7 nucleotides align to TRBD1. The germline gives CDR1 MNHEY, CDR2 SVGAGI. This CDR3 is built from 14 residues. Losses at the gene ends were 5 bases for V and 0 bases for J; bases not matched to a gene: 1. The CDR3 loop is CASSRDSSGNTIYF. CDR3 DNA: TGTGCCAGCAGTCGGGACAGCTCTGGAAACACCATATATTTT.

This chain joins TRBV4-2 and TRBJ2-1, with 12 bases that match TRBD2. CDR3 size: 14 residues. Germline V gene sequence: CDR1 LGHNA, CDR2 YNFKEQ. The trim removed 4 bases at V and 11 bases at J, leaving 6 bases unmatched. The CDR3 nucleotides are TGTGCCAGCAGCCCAGGACTAGCGGGGCTACAGCAGTTCTTC. Translated: CASSPGLAGLQQFF.

A single count supports this clone. This chain uses TRBV29-1 with TRBJ2-7; a possible D gene is TRBD1 (6 bases). Between the trimmed V and J ends, which lost 4 bases and 3 bases, there was a span of 7 bases. The CDR3 consists of 11 residues. CDR1 and CDR2 (germline): SQVTM, ANQGSEA. The CDR3 coding sequence is TGCAGCGTTGCGGACAGCTACGAGCAGTACTTC. This codes for CSVADSYEQYF.

The chain joins TRBV5-6 to TRBJ2-2, with 11 bases that match TRBD1. Germline V gene sequence: CDR1 SGHDT, CDR2 YYEEEE. The CDR3 totals 15 residues. V trimming: 4 bases; J trimming: 6 bases; junction bases outside the gene matches: 5. Written as DNA, the CDR3 is TGTGCCAGCAGCCCAGGGACAGGGGGGTCCGGGGAGCTGTTTTTT. It is translated as CASSPGTGGSGELFF.

V gene TRBV15 combines with J gene TRBJ2-1; 14 positions match TRBD2. Germline V gives CDR1 LNHNV, CDR2 YYDKDF (reference sequence). V shed 6 bases, J shed 5 bases, and the junction held 12 bases outside the gene matches. The CDR3 spans 18 residues. For the CDR3, the DNA is TGTGCCACCAGTATTCGACTAGCGGGGGGGCTGGACCACAATGAGCAGTTCTTC. Protein: CATSIRLAGGLDHNEQFF.

CDR3 DNA: TGTGCCAGCATGGGGTTCGGGGACGAGCAGTACTTC. Amino acid sequence: CASMGFGDEQYF. The chain links TRBV27 to TRBJ2-7; a weak D match, TRBD2 (5 bases). V shed 7 bases and J shed 5 bases, with 12 bases lying between them. This CDR3 is 12 amino acids long. CDR1 MNHEY and CDR2 SMNVEV come from the germline V gene (reference sequence).

The chain combines TRBV7-8 with TRBJ2-7, with TRBD2 matching 14 bases. The germline V gene encodes CDR1 SGHVS and CDR2 FQNEAQ. V lost 4 bases, J lost 1 base, and 6 bases stayed unmatched. CDR3 length: 17 residues. In nucleotides, the CDR3 is TGTGCCAGCAGCTCGACTAGCGGGGGGGCTCAGTCCTACGAGCAGTACTTC. Its translation is CASSSTSGGAQSYEQYF.

The V call is TRBV9, the J call TRBJ2-1; TRBD2 agrees at 10 bases. After removal of 4 bases from V and 7 bases from J, the junction contained 2 bases not matched to a gene. There are 13 residues in the CDR3. Germline V lookup: CDR1 SGDLS, CDR2 YYNGEE. CDR3 in DNA: TGTGCCAGCAGCACTAGCGGGGCGAATGAGCAGTTCTTC. The encoded protein is CASSTSGANEQFF.